This T cell receptor (beta chain) was recorded in a study of T cells in Graves' hyperthyroidism and ophthalmopathy. Comments on this clonotype: Antigen specificity is unknown.

Amplification of TCR beta CDR3 regions was performed using RNA transcripts as template. With the HTBI primer set, the TCR CDR3 went through a first round of RT-PCR. TCRdb re-analysed the multiplex PCR reads in MiXCR, keeping a single row per CDR3 protein. The profile shows 300,000 to 450,000 distinct CDR3 sequences, 17% of them singletons. Diagnosing involved the use of clinical symptoms, serum thyroxine and TRAb, thyroid ultrasound and orbital computed tomography. The study, taken as a whole, reports: Blood also contained most expanded thyroid clonotypes above 0.001.

The material sequenced was blood. The clonotype originates from a woman in her 30s with Graves' hyperthyroidism that later progressed to Graves' ophthalmopathy.

CDR3 amino acids: CASSQGLATYNEQFF. CDR3 DNA sequence: TGCGCCAGCAGCCAAGGACTAGCGACCTACAATGAGCAGTTCTTC. The V call is TRBV5-1, the J call TRBJ2-1, with TRBD2 identical over 9 bases. Germline V CDR1 and CDR2: SGHRS, YFSETQ. The CDR3 has 15 amino acids. The V gene end was trimmed by 4 bases and the J gene end by 2 bases; junction bases not matched to a gene: 4.